This T cell receptor beta chain originates from a study of T cells in Graves' hyperthyroidism and ophthalmopathy. This clonotype has at least ten counts. TCR beta CDR3 sequences were amplified from RNA transcripts. Carried out on the TCR CDR3, a first-round RT-PCR used the HTBI primer set. One entry per CDR3 protein, called by TCRdb with MiXCR from the multiplex PCR reads. Of about 570,000 distinct CDR3 sequences detected, 40% to 55% appear once; the ten largest clones hold under 20%. The CDR3 length is 13 residues. V gave up 1 base and J gave up 8 bases; unmatched junction bases: 5. Germline CDR1 reads SGHRS; CDR2 reads YFSETQ.

The rearrangement joins TRBV5-1 to TRBJ1-1, with 7 bases identical to TRBD1. Sequences were obtained from peripheral blood or thyroid tissue (not recorded which). This sequence originates from an adult woman with Graves' disease, either hyperthyroidism or ophthalmopathy (not recorded which). CDR3 loop: CASSLLRQGEAFF. CDR3 bases: TGCGCCAGCAGCTTGTTAAGACAGGGCGAAGCTTTCTTT.